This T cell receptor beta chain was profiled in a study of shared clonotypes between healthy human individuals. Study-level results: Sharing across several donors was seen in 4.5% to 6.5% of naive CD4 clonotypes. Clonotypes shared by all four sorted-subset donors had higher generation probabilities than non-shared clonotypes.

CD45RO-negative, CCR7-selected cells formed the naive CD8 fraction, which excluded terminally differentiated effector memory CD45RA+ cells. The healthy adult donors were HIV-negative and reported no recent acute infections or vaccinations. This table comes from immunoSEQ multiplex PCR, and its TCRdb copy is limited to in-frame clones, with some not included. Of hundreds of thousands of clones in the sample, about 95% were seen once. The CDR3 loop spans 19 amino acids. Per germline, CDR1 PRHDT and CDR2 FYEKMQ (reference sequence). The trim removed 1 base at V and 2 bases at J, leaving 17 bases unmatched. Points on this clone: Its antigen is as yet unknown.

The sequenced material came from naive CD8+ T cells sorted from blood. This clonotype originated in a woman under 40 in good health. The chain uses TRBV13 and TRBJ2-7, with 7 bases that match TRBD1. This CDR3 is CASSLVPLNSRDRAYEQYF. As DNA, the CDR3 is TGTGCCAGCAGCTTAGTTCCACTGAACTCTCGGGACAGAGCCTACGAGCAGTACTTC.